These 31 T cell receptor beta chains originate from one sample sequenced in a study of blood T cell repertoires in COVID-19. Sequenced by immunoSEQ multiplex PCR; TCRdb stores in-frame clones only, minus some. The sample has 130,000 to 150,000 clones; roughly three quarters are singletons. Sequences were obtained from peripheral blood. These receptors all come from an older woman with acute or convalescent COVID-19.

This clone was counted once. This chain links TRBV6-5 with TRBJ2-3; 7 nucleotides match TRBD2. With 10 bases clipped from V and 4 bases from J, the junction kept 11 bases outside the gene matches. The CDR3 is 14 residues long. Germline CDR1 reads MNHEY; CDR2 reads SVGAGI. The CDR3 reads CATRLASPADTQYF. The CDR3 region has the DNA TGTGCCACCAGACTAGCATCTCCTGCAGATACGCAGTATTTT.

V usage is TRBV5-6 and J usage is TRBJ2-5; 10 nucleotides align to TRBD2. V trimming: 0 bases; J trimming: 9 bases; junction bases outside the gene matches: 8. The CDR3 is 15 amino acids. Germline CDR1 SGHDT, CDR2 YYEEEE. The DNA for the CDR3 is TGTGCCAGCAGCTTGGCCGCTAGCGGGAGAGCGGCCCAGTACTTC. The encoded protein is CASSLAASGRAAQYF.

The chain links TRBV18 to TRBJ2-2; the match to TRBD1 covers 9 bases. Germline CDR1 reads KGHSH; CDR2 reads LQKENI. This CDR3 is 14 amino acids long. After removal of 6 bases from V and 6 bases from J, the junction contained 5 bases not matched to a gene. CDR3 in DNA: TGTGCCAGCTCGGTGGGACAGGGACCCGGGGAGCTGTTTTTT. Protein product: CASSVGQGPGELFF.

The gene calls are TRBV6-5 and TRBJ2-1; weak D call: TRBD2 (5 bases). V was pared by 10 bases and J by 0 bases, with 16 bases between. CDR1 is MNHEY, CDR2 SVGAGI, per germline. This CDR3 spans 15 amino acids. The CDR3 is CATQAWRSSYNEQFF. The CDR3 nucleotides read TGTGCCACCCAAGCCTGGAGGAGCTCCTACAATGAGCAGTTCTTC.

This chain uses TRBV7-9 with TRBJ1-5; D remains unclear. The CDR3 length is 13 residues. Trimming shortened V by 4 bases and J by 3 bases, and 7 bases separated the two germline ends. The germline gives CDR1 SEHNR, CDR2 FQNEAQ (reference sequence). The DNA of the CDR3 is TGTGCCAGCAGCTCCGGGAACAATCAGCCCCAGCATTTT. Protein product: CASSSGNNQPQHF.

The V gene is TRBV10-3, the J gene TRBJ2-6; TRBD1 is a possible D gene (6 bases). The CDR3 extends over 16 amino acids. Germline loops: CDR1 ENHRY, CDR2 SYGVKD. The germline V and J ends were trimmed by 7 bases and 0 bases, with 13 bases remaining between them. In nucleotides, the CDR3 is TGTGCCATCACCCGACAGGCGATCTCTGGGGCCAACGTCCTGACTTTC. Its translation: CAITRQAISGANVLTF.

This clone was detected a few times. The V and J genes are TRBV28 and TRBJ1-5; the match to TRBD1 covers 9 bases. Germline V gene data show CDR1 as MDHEN and CDR2 as SYDVKM. This CDR3 is built from 17 residues. Unmatched junction bases numbered 5, after V lost 1 base and J lost 1 base. In DNA, the CDR3 is TGTGCCAGCAGTTTATTGGGACAGGGTAACAGCAATCAGCCCCAGCATTTT. Translation: CASSLLGQGNSNQPQHF.

The chain carries TRBV5-1 and TRBJ1-1; possible D gene TRBD1, 5 bases. The V end lost 4 bases, the J end lost 0 bases, and 10 bases lay between the germline ends. Germline V CDR1 and CDR2: SGHRS, YFSETQ. The CDR3 extends over 14 amino acids. CDR3 loop: CASSAGPMNTEAFF. The CDR3 bases are TGCGCCAGCAGCGCGGGACCGATGAACACTGAAGCTTTCTTT.

With respect to this clone: At one end the junction does not follow the germline gene, possibly because of a read error. The chain joins TRBV10-3 to TRBJ2-7; 9 bases line up with TRBD2. This CDR3 spans 14 amino acids. The germline V gene has CDR1 ENHRY and CDR2 SYGVKD. The CDR3 nucleotides read TGTGCCATCAGTGAGCACCAGCGGGAGGCGACGTTGGTATTC. It is translated as CAISEHQREATLVF.

The V call is TRBV28, the J call TRBJ2-4, with TRBD2 matching over 8 bases. The CDR3 contains 15 residues. Germline V gene sequence: CDR1 MDHEN, CDR2 SYDVKM. After removal of 6 bases from V and 0 bases from J, the junction contained 4 bases not matched to a gene. CDR3 in amino acids: CASSLAGLAKNIQYF. In DNA form, the CDR3 reads TGTGCCAGCAGCTTAGCGGGATTAGCCAAAAACATTCAGTACTTC.

J is TRBJ2-7 and V is TRBV2; D not certain. Trimming took off 8 bases at V and 11 bases at J, with 13 bases between the two ends. This CDR3 region has 10 residues. Germline-derived CDR1 and CDR2 are SNHLY and FYNNEI. CDR3 DNA: TGTGCCAGCCGAAGACTCGTGGAGTACTTC. Its translation is CASRRLVEYF.

The J gene is TRBJ1-2, the V gene TRBV5-6, with 10 positions matching TRBD1. Germline CDR1 SGHDT, CDR2 YYEEEE. The CDR3 covers 14 residues. V lost 2 bases, J lost 7 bases, and 5 bases stayed unmatched. CDR3 sequence reads: CASSFPTGGGGYTF. In DNA, the CDR3 is TGTGCCAGCAGCTTTCCGACAGGGGGCGGTGGCTACACCTTC.

This chain uses TRBV12-5 with TRBJ1-1; weak D call: TRBD1 (6 bases). Germline V gene lookup returns CDR1 LGHNT and CDR2 FRNRAP. CDR3 size: 17 residues. Trimming cost V 7 bases and J 1 base, with 22 bases left between them. The CDR3 spells CASDLGPNRVRNTEAFF. DNA of the CDR3: TGTGCTAGTGACCTAGGACCTAACAGGGTGAGGAACACTGAAGCTTTCTTT. Together with reference TRBV12-5 and TRBJ1-1, the CDR3 gives the full variable domain: DARVTQTPRHKVTEMGQEVTMRCQPILGHNTVFWYRQTMMQGLELLAYFRNRAPLDDSGMPKDRFSAEMPDATLATLKIQPSEPRDSAVYFCASDLGPNRVRNTEAFFGQGTRLTVV.

The rearrangement uses TRBV29-1 and TRBJ2-7, with 7 positions matching TRBD2. This CDR3 region has 13 residues. The trim removed 6 bases at V and 1 base at J, leaving 6 bases unmatched. The germline V gene encodes CDR1 SQVTM and CDR2 ANQGSEA. The CDR3 coding sequence is TGCAGCGTCTCGACTAGCTTATCCTACGAGCAGTACTTC. Amino acid sequence: CSVSTSLSYEQYF.

CDR3 DNA sequence: TGCGCCAGCAGCTTTGGAAGGGGAAATAGCGGGAGTAACGAGCAGTACTTC. It is translated as CASSFGRGNSGSNEQYF. The chain has TRBV5-1 and TRBJ2-7, with TRBD2 matching over 9 bases. Per the germline V gene, CDR1 is SGHRS and CDR2 is YFSETQ. The CDR3 totals 17 residues. With 2 bases clipped from V and 5 bases from J, the junction kept 14 bases outside the gene matches.

The V and J genes are TRBV28 and TRBJ1-5; TRBD1 agrees at 7 bases. V lost 8 bases and J lost 3; bases outside the gene matches: 4. This CDR3 spans 13 amino acids. Germline V gives CDR1 MDHEN, CDR2 SYDVKM. The CDR3 sequence: CASWTGINQPQHF. In nucleotides, the CDR3 is TGTGCCAGCTGGACAGGTATCAATCAGCCCCAGCATTTT.

CDR3 nucleotide sequence: TGTGCCAGCAGCCCCCCTAGGACAGAAGGCTACACCTTC. It yields the protein CASSPPRTEGYTF. This chain links TRBV6-6 with TRBJ1-2; D might be TRBD1 (6 bases). With 6 bases removed from V and 8 bases from J, the gap between germline ends came to 16 bases. Germline lookup yields CDR1 MNHNY and CDR2 SVGAGI (reference sequence). The CDR3 covers 13 residues.

The chain couples TRBV30 to TRBJ1-6; a possible D gene is TRBD1 (5 bases). This CDR3 contains 13 residues. Deletions cut 3 bases from V and 10 bases from J, with 13 bases between. Germline V gives CDR1 GTSNPN, CDR2 SVGIG (reference sequence). The CDR3 DNA is TGTGCCTGGAGGGGAGGGGAAGGGTCACCCCTCCACTTT. This sequence encodes CAWRGGEGSPLHF.

This chain connects TRBV5-1 to TRBJ1-1; TRBD1 might be the D (5 bases). Between the trimmed V and J ends, which lost 1 base and 4 bases, there was a span of 11 bases. CDR1 is SGHRS, CDR2 YFSETQ, per germline. The CDR3 totals 14 residues. CDR3: CASSLLGVVTEAFF. The CDR3 coding sequence is TGCGCCAGCAGCTTGTTAGGGGTGGTCACTGAAGCTTTCTTT. The variable domain in full, with the rest retrieved from reference TRBV5-1 and TRBJ1-1, is KAGVTQTPRYLIKTRGQQVTLSCSPISGHRSVSWYQQTPGQGLQFLFEYFSETQRNKGNFPGRFSGRQFSNSRSEMNVSTLELGDSALYLCASSLLGVVTEAFFGQGTRLTVV.

This clone was seen once. This sequence joins TRBV3-1 (or the pseudogene TRBV3-2) and TRBJ2-2; 15 bases agree with TRBD2. V shed 7 bases and J 5 bases; nucleotides not matched to a gene: 2. The CDR3 is 15 residues long. The germline CDR1 and CDR2 sequences are LGHDT and YNNKEL (reference sequence). This CDR3 reads CASTGTSGGTGELFF. The DNA for the CDR3 is TGTGCCAGCACCGGGACTAGCGGGGGGACCGGGGAGCTGTTTTTT.

The chain is built from TRBV3-1 (or the pseudogene TRBV3-2) and TRBJ2-6; possible D gene TRBD2, 5 bases. The CDR3 contains 19 residues. The germline V and J ends were trimmed by 0 bases and 2 bases, with 17 bases remaining between them. In germline, CDR1 is LGHDT, CDR2 YNNKEL (reference sequence). CDR3 sequence reads: CASSQDDRSLRAGANVLTF. The CDR3 DNA reads as TGTGCCAGCAGCCAAGATGATCGGTCTCTGAGGGCTGGGGCCAACGTCCTGACTTTC.

This clone has more than one count but fewer than ten. V gene TRBV27 combines with J gene TRBJ2-7; TRBD2 matches at 9 bases. Germline lookup yields CDR1 MNHEY and CDR2 SMNVEV (reference sequence). The trim removed 5 bases at V and 0 bases at J, leaving 8 bases unmatched. The CDR3 spans 16 residues. The DNA for the CDR3 is TGTGCCAGCAGTGCATTCCCTAGCGGGACCTCCTACGAGCAGTACTTC. Translation gives CASSAFPSGTSYEQYF.

This clone was seen a handful of times. The gene calls are TRBV14 and TRBJ1-1, with D unclear. Looked up from germline, CDR1 is SGHDN and CDR2 is FVKESK. The CDR3 runs to 15 residues. Trimming cost V 4 bases and J 7 bases, with 19 bases left between them. CDR3 residues: CASSPVKDSGIEAFF. In nucleotides, the CDR3 is TGTGCCAGCAGCCCGGTTAAGGACTCAGGAATTGAAGCTTTCTTT.

J is TRBJ2-7 and V is TRBV18, with 12 bases matching TRBD2. The germline gives CDR1 KGHSH, CDR2 LQKENI. The ends lost 0 bases at V and 1 base at J; junction bases unmatched: 7. The CDR3 totals 18 residues. This CDR3 is CASSPPIRLAGESYEQYF. CDR3 nucleotides: TGTGCCAGCTCACCACCGATACGACTAGCGGGAGAGTCCTACGAGCAGTACTTC.

This clone showed up many times. The chain carries TRBV5-6 and TRBJ1-3; D is ambiguous. The V end lost 3 bases, the J end lost 0 bases, and 4 bases lay between the germline ends. Germline CDR1 SGHDT, CDR2 YYEEEE. The CDR3 is 13 amino acids. The CDR3 is CASSSSSGNTIYF. The CDR3 nucleotides are TGTGCCAGCAGCTCGAGCTCTGGAAACACCATATATTTT.

The DNA for the CDR3 is TGTGCCAGTAGTATTTTACTAGCGCGAGGGGGAGAGACCCAGTACTTC. Residues: CASSILLARGGETQYF. The J gene is TRBJ2-5, the V gene TRBV19, with a tentative D call TRBD2 (7 bases). V was shortened by 3 bases and J by 4 bases, with 18 bases between the two germline ends. CDR3 size: 16 residues. CDR1 and CDR2 (germline): LNHDA, SQIVND (reference sequence). The full variable domain, completed using reference TRBV19 and TRBJ2-5, is DGGITQSPKYLFRKEGQNVTLSCEQNLNHDAMYWYRQDPGQGLRLIYYSQIVNDFQKGDIAEGYSVSREKKESFPLTVTSAQKNPTAFYLCASSILLARGGETQYFGPGTRLLVL.

This clone was counted a single time. The chain employs TRBV10-2 and TRBJ2-3, with D hard to call. Germline V gene data show CDR1 as WSHSY and CDR2 as SAAADI. Trimming took 6 bases from V and 7 from J, leaving 8 bases between them. The CDR3 length is 11 residues. The CDR3 DNA reads TGCGCCAGCAGCCGAGAAAATACGCAGTATTTT. Protein product: CASSRENTQYF.

The rearrangement links TRBV9 to TRBJ2-3, with 7 bases that match TRBD1. Trimming removed 3 bases from V and 4 bases from J; junction bases left unmatched: 8. Looked up from germline, CDR1 is SGDLS and CDR2 is YYNGEE. CDR3 length: 15 amino acids. The DNA of the CDR3 is TGTGCCAGCAGCGGCCCGACAGGGCGAGCAGATACGCAGTATTTT. Encoded protein: CASSGPTGRADTQYF.

The rearrangement links TRBV10-3 to TRBJ2-2; TRBD2 agrees at 8 bases. After removal of 6 bases from V and 6 bases from J, the junction contained 9 bases not matched to a gene. Germline CDR1 and CDR2: ENHRY and SYGVKD. The CDR3 sequence is 15 residues long. CDR3 nucleotides: TGTGCCATCAGACCGGGAGGGCGGGAGTCCGGGGAGCTGTTTTTT. Amino acid sequence: CAIRPGGRESGELFF.

This clone was observed a handful of times. J is TRBJ2-1 and V is TRBV30, with 13 bases matching TRBD2. Germline CDR1 reads GTSNPN; CDR2 reads SVGIG (reference sequence). Unmatched junction bases numbered 14, after V lost 2 bases and J lost 7 bases. The CDR3 is made up of 18 amino acids. In DNA, the CDR3 is TGTGCCTGGAGTTCTACTTTATGGACTAGCGGGAGCGAAAATGAGCAGTTCTTC. It is translated as CAWSSTLWTSGSENEQFF.

The rearrangement uses TRBV5-1 and TRBJ1-1, with D unclear. V lost 0 bases to trimming and J lost 3 bases, with 9 bases between them. The CDR3 contains 14 residues. Germline V gives CDR1 SGHRS, CDR2 YFSETQ. The CDR3 DNA reads as TGCGCCAGCAGCTTGGAAGCCCAGGACACTGAAGCTTTCTTT. Translating gives CASSLEAQDTEAFF.